Below are 25 T cell receptor beta chains sequenced from a single sample in a study of T-cell reconstitution after alpha-beta-depleted transplantation in children. The TCRbeta library incorporated unique molecular identifiers. TCRdb redid the calling of the PCR reads with MiXCR, one entry per CDR3 protein. This table holds 500,000 to 600,000 distinct CDR3 sequences, about 33% found once. This sample comprised PBMCs from the stem cell graft donor, obtained from the stem cell graft. The receptor source for this set is a human donor who donated a stem cell graft to a child with aplastic anemia.

This clonotype was detected many times. The chain is built from TRBV20-1 and TRBJ2-1, with 7 bases lining up with TRBD2. The CDR3 is made up of 14 amino acids. CDR1 and CDR2 (germline): DFQATT, SNEGSKA (reference sequence). V lost 5 bases to trimming and J lost 8 bases; unmatched junction nucleotides: 12. The CDR3 here is CSAGDYLTNDEQFF. CDR3 bases: TGCAGTGCTGGGGACTACCTGACTAACGATGAGCAGTTCTTC.

The CDR3 nucleotides read TGCGCCAGCAGCCCATCAAGTGGTGGGAATCAGCCCCAGCATTTT. This encodes CASSPSSGGNQPQHF. The chain recombines TRBV5-1 with TRBJ1-5; D is undetermined. Germline V CDR1 and CDR2: SGHRS, YFSETQ. V was shortened by 4 bases and J by 4 bases, with 15 bases between the two germline ends. This CDR3 region has 15 residues.

This chain links TRBV12-3 or TRBV12-4 with TRBJ2-1; 7 positions agree with TRBD1. This CDR3 is built from 13 residues. V trimming: 6 bases; J trimming: 5 bases; junction bases outside the gene matches: 4. The DNA of the CDR3 is TGTGCCAGCAGCCATGGGACAGACAATGAGCAGTTCTTC. Translating gives CASSHGTDNEQFF.

The chain combines TRBV5-1 with TRBJ1-1; 7 nucleotides agree with TRBD1. V shed 0 bases and J 7 bases; nucleotides not matched to a gene: 6. This CDR3 region has 14 residues. From germline, CDR1 is SGHRS and CDR2 YFSETQ. CDR3 DNA sequence: TGCGCCAGCAGCTTGGGACAGGGAATTGGTGAAGCTTTCTTT. This gives the protein CASSLGQGIGEAFF. Complete variable domain (other parts from reference TRBV5-1 and TRBJ1-1): KAGVTQTPRYLIKTRGQQVTLSCSPISGHRSVSWYQQTPGQGLQFLFEYFSETQRNKGNFPGRFSGRQFSNSRSEMNVSTLELGDSALYLCASSLGQGIGEAFFGQGTRLTVV.

There are a few counts of this clonotype. V and J are TRBV20-1 and TRBJ2-6; D may be TRBD1 (5 bases). Germline assignment: CDR1 DFQATT and CDR2 SNEGSKA (reference sequence). This CDR3 contains 15 residues. The V end lost 6 bases, the J end lost 0 bases, and 12 bases lay between the germline ends. The CDR3 region has the DNA TGCAGTGCCGCGACAGCCCTCTCTGGGGCCAACGTCCTGACTTTC. Translation: CSAATALSGANVLTF.

The rearrangement uses TRBV19 and TRBJ1-5; D gene ambiguous. V gave up 5 bases and J gave up 0 bases, with 8 bases separating them. The CDR3 has 14 residues. Germline V CDR1 and CDR2: LNHDA, SQIVND (reference sequence). CDR3 bases: TGTGCCAGTAGTCCACTCTATAGCAATCAGCCCCAGCATTTT. Translation: CASSPLYSNQPQHF.

The genes are TRBV7-9 and TRBJ1-4, with 7 positions matching TRBD1. The CDR3 is 16 amino acids. The V gene end was trimmed by 5 bases and the J gene end by 3 bases; junction bases not matched to a gene: 9. Germline lookup yields CDR1 SEHNR and CDR2 FQNEAQ (reference sequence). CDR3 sequence reads: CASSPMPGQPNEKLFF. DNA for the CDR3: TGTGCCAGCAGCCCTATGCCGGGACAGCCTAATGAAAAACTGTTTTTT.

The rearrangement joins TRBV5-1 to TRBJ2-1; either TRBD1 or TRBD2 may supply D (5 bases each). V lost 6 bases and J lost 5, with 15 bases in between. The length of the CDR3 is 14 residues. The V gene's germline CDR1 is SGHRS and CDR2 YFSETQ. CDR3 nucleotide sequence: TGCGCCAGCAACCACCGGGACCCCCACAATGAGCAGTTCTTC. Amino acids: CASNHRDPHNEQFF.

This clonotype was detected a few times. The chain uses TRBV20-1 and TRBJ2-1; TRBD2 agrees at 10 bases. V trimming: 1 base; J trimming: 7 bases; junction bases outside the gene matches: 10. The CDR3 sequence is 16 residues long. Germline assignment: CDR1 DFQATT and CDR2 SNEGSKA (reference sequence). In DNA form, the CDR3 reads TGCAGTGCTAGAGCGGGTAGCGGGAGGTCGGGAAATGAGCAGTTCTTC. As protein: CSARAGSGRSGNEQFF.

The J gene is TRBJ2-1, the V gene TRBV6-1; 7 positions agree with TRBD2. With 6 bases clipped from V and 11 bases from J, the junction kept 13 bases outside the gene matches. Germline assignment: CDR1 MNHNS and CDR2 SASEGT. The CDR3 is 14 residues long. The CDR3 bases are TGTGCCAGCAGACCCGGTGGTAGCGGGCGTCAGCAGTTCTTC. This gives the protein CASRPGGSGRQQFF.

This clonotype was counted only a few times. The J gene is TRBJ2-5, the V gene TRBV9; 7 nucleotides align to TRBD2. CDR1 and CDR2 (germline): SGDLS, YYNGEE. The CDR3 spans 15 residues. The V segment lost 4 bases and the J segment 5 bases; nucleotides outside the gene matches: 11. The CDR3 region is CASSSSGRPQETQYF. The DNA of the CDR3 is TGTGCCAGCAGCTCCTCCGGGAGGCCACAGGAGACCCAGTACTTC.

The V and J genes are TRBV11-2 and TRBJ1-1; maybe TRBD1 (6 bases). CDR1 SGHAT and CDR2 FQNNGV come from the germline V gene. This CDR3 has 15 residues. V lost 3 bases and J lost 3, with 14 bases in between. The CDR3 region is CASSLSTAGDTEAFF. CDR3 sequence (DNA): TGTGCCAGCAGCTTGTCCACTGCAGGGGACACTGAAGCTTTCTTT. Full variable domain (remainder filled in from reference TRBV11-2 and TRBJ1-1): EAGVAQSPRYKIIEKRQSVAFWCNPISGHATLYWYQQILGQGPKLLIQFQNNGVVDDSQLPKDRFSAERLKGVDSTLKIQPAKLEDSAVYLCASSLSTAGDTEAFFGQGTRLTVV.

The genes are TRBV5-1 and TRBJ2-1, with TRBD2 as a possible D gene (7 bases). Germline loops: CDR1 SGHRS, CDR2 YFSETQ. CDR3 length: 16 residues. V lost 4 bases and J 4 bases, leaving 18 bases between the germline ends. The CDR3 spells CASSNLGGARYNEQFF. The DNA for the CDR3 is TGCGCCAGCAGCAACCTGGGGGGGGCGCGGTACAATGAGCAGTTCTTC. Drawing the rest from reference TRBV5-1 and TRBJ2-1, the complete variable domain is KAGVTQTPRYLIKTRGQQVTLSCSPISGHRSVSWYQQTPGQGLQFLFEYFSETQRNKGNFPGRFSGRQFSNSRSEMNVSTLELGDSALYLCASSNLGGARYNEQFFGPGTRLTVL.

This clonotype occurred many times. The chain couples TRBV6-1 to TRBJ2-1, with TRBD2 matching over 11 bases. Germline V gene data show CDR1 as MNHNS and CDR2 as SASEGT. The CDR3 is 16 amino acids. The trim removed 7 bases at V and 6 bases at J, leaving 11 bases unmatched. This chain's CDR3 is CASTGASGRLVNEQFF. The CDR3 nucleotides read TGTGCCAGCACGGGGGCTAGCGGGAGGTTGGTCAATGAGCAGTTCTTC.

This clonotype has only a few counts. This chain links TRBV12-3 or TRBV12-4 with TRBJ2-7; D is possibly TRBD1 (6 bases). Trimming cost V 3 bases and J 2 bases, with 11 bases left between them. This CDR3 is 14 amino acids long. This CDR3 is CASSFNRAAYEQYF. In nucleotides, the CDR3 is TGTGCCAGCAGTTTTAACAGGGCGGCCTACGAGCAGTACTTC.

This rearrangement joins TRBV4-1 to TRBJ2-3, with D perhaps being TRBD1 or TRBD2 (6 bases each). V was pared by 0 bases and J by 0 bases, with 22 bases between. There are 20 residues in the CDR3. Germline values: CDR1 MGHRA, CDR2 YSYEKL. This CDR3 is CASSQEGGRVGLASTDTQYF. CDR3 nucleotide sequence: TGCGCCAGCAGCCAAGAAGGGGGGCGGGTCGGTCTGGCGAGCACAGATACGCAGTATTTT.

This chain joins TRBV27 and TRBJ1-5, with a possible D match to TRBD1 (5 bases). The CDR3 spans 13 residues. The germline V gene encodes CDR1 MNHEY and CDR2 SMNVEV (reference sequence). V was clipped by 6 bases and J by 5 bases, with 11 bases between them. The CDR3 sequence: CASSTGRYQPQHF. The CDR3 DNA sequence: TGTGCCAGCAGCACAGGACGCTATCAGCCCCAGCATTTT.

This chain links TRBV4-3 with TRBJ2-7; 8 nucleotides agree with TRBD2. Trimming at V came to 3 bases and at J to 5 bases, leaving 9 bases not matched to a gene. In germline, CDR1 is LGHNA, CDR2 YSLEER. The CDR3 is made up of 15 amino acids. Written as DNA, the CDR3 is TGCGCCAGCAGCCAGGGACTAGGGAAAGAAAACGAGCAGTACTTC. Translation: CASSQGLGKENEQYF.

The chain uses TRBV4-3 and TRBJ2-1, with D maybe TRBD1 (5 bases). V was trimmed by 0 bases and J by 8 bases, leaving 14 bases between them. The CDR3 has 15 amino acids. Per the germline V gene, CDR1 is LGHNA and CDR2 is YSLEER. CDR3 DNA: TGCGCCAGCAGCCAAGAAAGGCAGGGCTGGGATGAGCAGTTCTTC. This gives the protein CASSQERQGWDEQFF.

This clonotype turned up a few times. The V and J genes are TRBV7-6 and TRBJ2-3, with 12 bases aligning to TRBD2. Germline V gene data show CDR1 as SGHVS and CDR2 as FNYEAQ. This CDR3 has 17 residues. Trimming took 5 bases from V and 0 from J; bases not matched to a gene: 6. For the CDR3, the DNA is TGTGCCAGCAGCCTCAGACTAGCGGGGGATAGCACAGATACGCAGTATTTT. Translated: CASSLRLAGDSTDTQYF.

This clonotype has a single count. The junction differs from germline at one of its ends, possibly a read error. In DNA, the CDR3 is TGTGCCAGTATGCACAGGGGTAGCAATCAGCCCCATCATTTT. It translates to CASMHRGSNQPHHF. V gene TRBV19 combines with J gene TRBJ1-5; 7 nucleotides match TRBD1. The CDR3 contains 14 residues. Germline V gives CDR1 LNHDA, CDR2 SQIVND (reference sequence).

CDR3 sequence (DNA): TGCAGCGTTGCCGGGGTGGAAAACATTCAGTACTTC. Protein sequence: CSVAGVENIQYF. The chain couples TRBV29-1 to TRBJ2-4; TRBD2 is a possible D gene (5 bases). This CDR3 contains 12 residues. CDR1 is SQVTM and CDR2 is ANQGSEA in the germline V gene. The V end lost 4 bases, the J end lost 5 bases, and 9 bases lay between the germline ends.

This sequence joins TRBV7-2 and TRBJ1-4, with a possible D match to TRBD1 (6 bases). Trimming took off 2 bases at V and 4 bases at J, with 11 bases between the two ends. In germline, CDR1 is SGHTA, CDR2 FQGNSA. The CDR3 covers 15 residues. The CDR3 reads CASSLQGSHNEKLFF. In DNA form, the CDR3 reads TGTGCCAGCAGCTTACAGGGGAGTCATAATGAAAAACTGTTTTTT.

This clonotype was counted between two and nine times. The CDR3 DNA reads TGCGCCAGCAGCCCACTATGGGGCGGGAGCTCCTACGAGCAGTACTTC. This encodes CASSPLWGGSSYEQYF. This chain joins TRBV5-1 and TRBJ2-7; 7 bases are shared with TRBD2. The length of the CDR3 is 16 residues. The V gene end was trimmed by 4 bases and the J gene end by 0 bases; junction bases not matched to a gene: 10. Looked up from germline, CDR1 is SGHRS and CDR2 is YFSETQ.

This clonotype came up a few times. The rearrangement uses TRBV20-1 and TRBJ2-1; 10 positions agree with TRBD2. Trimming removed 2 bases from V and 4 bases from J; junction bases left unmatched: 8. The CDR3 totals 16 residues. The germline V gene has CDR1 DFQATT and CDR2 SNEGSKA (reference sequence). CDR3 residues: CSARRPGLATYNEQFF. In DNA form, the CDR3 reads TGCAGTGCTAGAAGACCGGGACTAGCGACTTACAATGAGCAGTTCTTC.